The clone carrying this TCR beta chain was seen more than once but under ten times. Antigen unknown. This sample was taken from a study of T cells in Graves' hyperthyroidism and ophthalmopathy. Overall study context: Peripheral blood was taken when the disease was first diagnosed, before any treatment began. Broader study findings: A model using 13 V-J features told ophthalmopathy apart from stable hyperthyroidism.

Amplification of TCR beta CDR3 regions used RNA as the template. Using the HTBI primer set, a first-round RT-PCR was run on the TCR CDR3. TCRdb processed the multiplex PCR reads anew with MiXCR; each CDR3 protein has one entry. Counted here are around 600,000 distinct CDR3 sequences, 14% occurring once; the ten biggest clones make up around 7%. The germline V gene encodes CDR1 SNHLY and CDR2 FYNNEI. This CDR3 is built from 17 residues. J was trimmed by 4 bases and V by 7 bases; bases with no gene match: 10. The chain couples TRBV2 to TRBJ1-4; 12 bases align to TRBD1. This receptor was obtained from a woman aged 18-35 years with Graves' ophthalmopathy. The source material was blood. The CDR3 loop is CASKTLGQGALNEKLFF. The CDR3 DNA is TGTGCCAGCAAAACATTGGGACAGGGGGCCCTTAATGAAAAACTGTTTTTT.